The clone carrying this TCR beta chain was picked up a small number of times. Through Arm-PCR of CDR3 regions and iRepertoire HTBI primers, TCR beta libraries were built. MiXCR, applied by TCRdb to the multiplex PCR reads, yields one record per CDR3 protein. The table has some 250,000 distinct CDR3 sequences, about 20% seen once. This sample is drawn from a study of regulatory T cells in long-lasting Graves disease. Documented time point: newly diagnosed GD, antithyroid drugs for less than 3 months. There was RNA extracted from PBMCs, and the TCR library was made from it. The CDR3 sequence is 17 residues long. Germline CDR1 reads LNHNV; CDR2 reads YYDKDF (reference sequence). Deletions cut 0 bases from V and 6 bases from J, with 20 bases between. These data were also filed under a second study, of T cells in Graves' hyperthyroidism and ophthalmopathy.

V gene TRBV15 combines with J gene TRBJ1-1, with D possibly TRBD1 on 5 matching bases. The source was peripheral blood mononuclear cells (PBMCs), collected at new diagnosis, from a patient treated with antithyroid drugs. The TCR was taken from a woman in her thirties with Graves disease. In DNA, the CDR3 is TGTGCCACCAGCAGAGAGAGGGGATTGTGGCCCTTACCTGAAGCTTTCTTT. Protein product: CATSRERGLWPLPEAFF.